This TCR beta chain was observed in a study of T cells in Graves' hyperthyroidism and ophthalmopathy. The germline CDR1 and CDR2 sequences are LNHDA and SQIVND (reference sequence). Trimming took off 5 bases at V and 9 bases at J, with 19 bases between the two ends. The CDR3 is 14 amino acids. The authors deemed Graves' hyperthyroidism stable absent ophthalmopathy progression within 18 months. The authors obtained PBMCs from 9 to 10 ml of fresh peripheral blood. With regard to this clonotype: Because the CDR3 is missing its conserved closing phenylalanine or tryptophan, this is likely a read error.

The TCR beta CDR3 regions underwent amplification using RNA transcripts as the source. TCR CDR3 underwent first-round RT-PCR with the HTBI primer set. TCRdb recomputed calls from the multiplex PCR reads with MiXCR, one row per CDR3 protein. The sample has under 700,000 distinct CDR3 sequences; over 15% are singletons. The V gene is TRBV19, the J gene TRBJ2-5, with D perhaps matching TRBD1 (6 bases). This TCR was sampled from a woman aged 18-35 years with Graves' hyperthyroidism. The sequenced material came from blood. The DNA for the CDR3 is TGTGCCAGTAGTGCAGACAGGTTTGTGGGGGCCCAGTACCTC. This sequence encodes CASSADRFVGAQYL.